The 28 T cell receptor beta chains given below trace back to one sample, sequenced in a study of regulatory T cells in long-lasting Graves disease. The TCR beta library used iRepertoire HTBI primers with Arm-PCR amplification of CDR3. TCRdb re-called the multiplex PCR reads with MiXCR, one entry per CDR3 protein. The table records hundreds of thousands of distinct CDR3 sequences, roughly a sixth of them present only once. Stated time point: newly diagnosed GD, antithyroid drugs for less than 3 months. With RNA extracted from PBMCs as input, the TCR library was made. Sequencing was performed on peripheral blood mononuclear cells (PBMCs), taken at new diagnosis, from a patient treated with antithyroid drugs. The receptors stem from a female donor with Graves disease.

This clonotype was counted only a few times. The chain uses TRBV12-5 and TRBJ1-5; 7 bases map to TRBD1. Trimming removed 5 bases from V and 1 base from J; junction bases left unmatched: 8. From germline, CDR1 is LGHNT and CDR2 FRNRAP. The length of the CDR3 is 16 residues. CDR3 bases: TGTGCTAGTGGTACCGCCGGGACAGTAAGCAATCAGCCCCAGCATTTT. It yields the protein CASGTAGTVSNQPQHF.

This clonotype was seen at least ten times. The chain is built from TRBV20-1 and TRBJ2-1; 9 nucleotides align to TRBD2. Looked up from germline, CDR1 is DFQATT and CDR2 is SNEGSKA (reference sequence). This CDR3 comprises 12 residues. Losses at the gene ends were 7 bases for V and 10 bases for J; bases not matched to a gene: 8. The CDR3 DNA is TGCAGTGTGGCGGGGGGGCCCAAAGAGCAGTTCTTC. Amino acid sequence: CSVAGGPKEQFF.

With regard to this clonotype: Given a much more abundant clone one base away, this may be a read error. The J gene is TRBJ1-1, the V gene TRBV12-5; D might be TRBD1 (5 bases). CDR3 length: 13 amino acids. Germline CDR1 reads LGHNT; CDR2 reads FRNRAP. The CDR3 region is CALAGNMNTEDFF. For the CDR3, the DNA is TGTGCCCTGGCAGGGAATATGAACACTGAAGATTTCTTT.

The table lists this clonotype with a few counts. The V call is TRBV7-2, the J call TRBJ2-2; 12 bases fit TRBD2. The CDR3 has 16 amino acids. Germline CDR1 is SGHTA and CDR2 is FQGNSA. The V and J ends lost 5 bases and 5 bases, in that order; junction bases with no gene match: 6. CDR3: CASSPTSGRTTGELFF. CDR3 DNA sequence: TGTGCCAGCAGCCCGACTAGCGGGAGAACGACCGGGGAGCTGTTTTTT.

At least ten counts were recorded for this clonotype. The chain uses TRBV19 and TRBJ2-1, with 7 positions matching TRBD1. V trimming: 3 bases; J trimming: 6 bases; junction bases outside the gene matches: 2. The CDR3 is 13 residues long. CDR1 LNHDA and CDR2 SQIVND come from the germline V gene (reference sequence). CDR3 bases: TGTGCCAGTAGTATGGACAGGAGCAATGAGCAGTTCTTC. Translation: CASSMDRSNEQFF.

This chain links TRBV7-2 with TRBJ2-2, with D perhaps matching TRBD2 (5 bases). The germline V gene encodes CDR1 SGHTA and CDR2 FQGNSA. The CDR3 is made up of 16 amino acids. V was cut by 5 bases and J by 9 bases, with 22 bases left in between. CDR3: CASSPRLSSGSRELFF. DNA for the CDR3: TGTGCCAGCAGCCCCAGGTTATCGAGCGGAAGCCGGGAGCTGTTTTTT.

This clonotype was detected only a few times. The chain joins TRBV12-3 or TRBV12-4 to TRBJ1-4; D call uncertain. Trimming left V 7 bases short and J 5 bases short, with 20 bases between. The CDR3 spans 16 residues. DNA for the CDR3: TGTGCCAGCATCACCTCCTCCGGCAGGTCGAATGAAAAACTGTTTTTT. As protein: CASITSSGRSNEKLFF.

This clonotype was recorded many times. The V and J genes are TRBV12-3 or TRBV12-4 and TRBJ2-3; TRBD2 aligns across 9 bases. With 2 bases clipped from V and 2 bases from J, the junction kept 5 bases outside the gene matches. The CDR3 has 16 amino acids. The CDR3 DNA reads TGTGCCAGCAGTTTAAGGGTAGCGGGGGCCACAGATACGCAGTATTTT. Its translation: CASSLRVAGATDTQYF.

This clonotype was seen ten or more times. The J gene is TRBJ1-2, the V gene TRBV28, with 9 bases fitting TRBD1. The germline V gene encodes CDR1 MDHEN and CDR2 SYDVKM. V lost 1 base to trimming and J lost 8 bases; unmatched junction nucleotides: 2. CDR3 size: 13 residues. CDR3 in DNA: TGTGCCAGCAGTTTATTGGGACAGGGAGGCTACACCTTC. It encodes CASSLLGQGGYTF.

Only a few counts were recorded for this clonotype. The rearrangement links TRBV5-1 to TRBJ2-5; 9 nucleotides line up with TRBD1. V lost 6 bases and J lost 2; bases outside the gene matches: 5. The V gene's germline CDR1 is SGHRS and CDR2 YFSETQ. This CDR3 comprises 14 residues. The CDR3 DNA reads as TGCGCCAGCACAAACAGGGGGCGTCAAGAGACCCAGTACTTC. Amino acid sequence: CASTNRGRQETQYF.

The table lists this clonotype with many counts. V and J are TRBV6-1 and TRBJ2-1; weak D call: TRBD2 (5 bases). The CDR3 is made up of 14 amino acids. Deletions cut 8 bases from V and 8 bases from J, with 19 bases between. CDR1 is MNHNS, CDR2 SASEGT, per germline. CDR3 bases: TGTGCCAGCTATAGACTTTTTGAGGGCGATGAGCAGTTCTTC. Translation: CASYRLFEGDEQFF.

This clonotype was picked up a small number of times. The chain joins TRBV6-2 or TRBV6-3 to TRBJ1-5, with a tentative D call TRBD1 (5 bases). Per the germline V gene, CDR1 is MNHEY and CDR2 is SVGEGT. The CDR3 covers 14 residues. Deletions cut 10 bases from V and 2 bases from J, with 15 bases between. The CDR3 region has the DNA TGTGCCACCGAGACAGTTATCGGCAATCAGCCCCAGCATTTT. The encoded protein is CATETVIGNQPQHF.

This clonotype was seen repeatedly, ten times or more. The chain has TRBV2 and TRBJ2-7, with 9 bases lining up with TRBD1. This CDR3 is 12 amino acids long. J gave up 4 bases and V 7 bases, and 2 bases lay outside the gene matches. Germline V lookup: CDR1 SNHLY, CDR2 FYNNEI. CDR3 sequence: CASTDRGYEQYF. CDR3 DNA: TGTGCCAGCACCGACAGGGGGTACGAGCAGTACTTC.

This clonotype was recorded at least ten times. This chain links TRBV6-1 with TRBJ2-7; no clear D gene. Germline loops: CDR1 MNHNS, CDR2 SASEGT. The germline V and J ends were trimmed by 6 bases and 2 bases, with 14 bases remaining between them. The CDR3 contains 14 residues. The CDR3 loop is CASRDHRVTYEQYF. The CDR3 DNA is TGTGCCAGCAGGGACCACCGGGTGACCTACGAGCAGTACTTC.

This clonotype was seen at least ten times. V usage is TRBV6-1 and J usage is TRBJ1-1; D is unresolved. Germline CDR1 and CDR2: MNHNS and SASEGT. The CDR3 spans 15 residues. V dropped 7 bases and J dropped 0 bases, with 15 bases sitting between them. CDR3 DNA sequence: TGTGCCAGCACCTCCACCGGGTCTTTGAACACTGAAGCTTTCTTT. Protein sequence: CASTSTGSLNTEAFF.

The chain employs TRBV2 and TRBJ2-4; D is undetermined. V lost 0 bases and J 0 bases, leaving 6 bases between the germline ends. The germline CDR1 and CDR2 sequences are SNHLY and FYNNEI. The CDR3 runs 15 residues. This CDR3 is CASSEASLAKNIQYF. The CDR3 DNA follows: TGTGCCAGCAGTGAAGCTAGCCTAGCCAAAAACATTCAGTACTTC.

This clonotype was observed many times. This chain links TRBV5-5 with TRBJ1-2, with a weak D call TRBD1 (5 bases). This CDR3 is 16 amino acids long. The germline V gene encodes CDR1 SGHKS and CDR2 YYEKEE (reference sequence). The ends were cut back, 3 bases at V and 5 bases at J, with 20 bases in the middle. Here the CDR3 reads CASSSPGRRPRYGYTF. CDR3 sequence (DNA): TGTGCCAGCAGCTCACCGGGACGGAGACCTCGGTATGGCTACACCTTC. Combining the CDR3 with reference TRBV5-5 and TRBJ1-2 gives the whole variable domain DAGVTQSPTHLIKTRGQQVTLRCSPISGHKSVSWYQQVLGQGPQFIFQYYEKEERGRGNFPDRFSARQFPNYSSELNVNALLLGDSALYLCASSSPGRRPRYGYTFGSGTRLTVV.

V usage is TRBV11-3 and J usage is TRBJ2-3; 12 positions match TRBD1. The J call is in doubt because the DNA end fits TRBJ2-5 better. This CDR3 spans 15 amino acids. Looked up from germline, CDR1 is SGHNT and CDR2 is YENEEA. The CDR3 here is CASSPGQGAGETQYF. CDR3 DNA: TGTGCCAGCAGCCCGGGACAGGGGGCGGGGGAGACCCAGTACTTC.

This clonotype appeared many times. The chain combines TRBV10-3 with TRBJ2-1; tentatively, D is TRBD2 (7 bases). Germline CDR1 and CDR2: ENHRY and SYGVKD. The CDR3 has 16 residues. V lost 6 bases and J lost 5, with 20 bases in between. CDR3 sequence (DNA): TGTGCCATCAGACCGACGTGGGGGGGGCGCAACAATGAGCAGTTCTTC. Amino acid sequence: CAIRPTWGGRNNEQFF.

Points on this clonotype: This may arise from a read error, as a much more abundant clone is one base away. The rearrangement links TRBV7-2 to TRBJ2-2; 11 bases are shared with TRBD2. The germline V gene has CDR1 SGHTA and CDR2 FQGNSA. The CDR3 sequence is 17 residues long. The CDR3 coding sequence is TGTGCCAGCAGCTCAGTAGCGGGGGGGCTAGGGACCGGGAAGCTGTTTTTT. This gives the protein CASSSVAGGLGTGKLFF.

In DNA, the CDR3 is TGTGCCAGCAGTGATAGCGGGAGGGATATTTATGGCTACACCTTC. This encodes CASSDSGRDIYGYTF. The chain links TRBV6-1 to TRBJ1-2; no definite D call. The CDR3 is made up of 15 amino acids. V dropped 3 bases and J dropped 5 bases, with 16 bases sitting between them. Germline V lookup: CDR1 MNHNS, CDR2 SASEGT.

The table lists this clonotype with many counts. CDR3 amino acids: CASTHSPGLGVDTQYF. For the CDR3, the DNA is TGTGCCAGCACCCACTCGCCGGGCCTGGGAGTAGATACGCAGTATTTT. The chain couples TRBV6-1 to TRBJ2-3, with D tentatively TRBD2 (5 bases). Germline loops: CDR1 MNHNS, CDR2 SASEGT. The V end lost 7 bases, the J end lost 5 bases, and 22 bases lay between the germline ends. CDR3 length equals 16 residues.

The table lists this clonotype with a few counts. This rearrangement joins TRBV5-1 to TRBJ2-1, with a tentative D call TRBD2 (7 bases). CDR3 length: 13 residues. Germline V lookup: CDR1 SGHRS, CDR2 YFSETQ. V lost 4 bases and J lost 9, with 14 bases in between. The CDR3 bases are TGCGCCAGCAGCCCGAGGGGGGGAGGTGAGCAGTTCTTC. Amino acids: CASSPRGGGEQFF.

Ten or more counts support this clonotype. This chain joins TRBV20-1 and TRBJ2-3, with D possibly being TRBD2 (5 bases). Germline assignment: CDR1 DFQATT and CDR2 SNEGSKA (reference sequence). The CDR3 loop spans 15 amino acids. Trimming took 0 bases from V and 2 from J, leaving 12 bases between them. The DNA of the CDR3 is TGCAGTGCTAGAGATCCGGGGTCCTACACAGATACGCAGTATTTT. Its translation: CSARDPGSYTDTQYF.

This clonotype was observed many times. This chain uses TRBV18 with TRBJ2-7; TRBD1 matches 7 bases. Germline V gene data show CDR1 as KGHSH and CDR2 as LQKENI. The CDR3 totals 14 residues. V was clipped by 3 bases and J by 2 bases; unmatched bases: 4. The CDR3 protein is CASSPGTDTYEQYF. Written as DNA, the CDR3 is TGTGCCAGCTCACCCGGGACAGATACCTACGAGCAGTACTTC.

This clonotype came up many times. The chain employs TRBV7-2 and TRBJ2-2, with D unresolved. Germline CDR1 and CDR2: SGHTA and FQGNSA. CDR3 length: 16 residues. V was pared by 0 bases and J by 0 bases, with 8 bases between. The CDR3: CASSLAGPSNTGELFF. The CDR3 nucleotides read TGTGCCAGCAGCTTAGCGGGCCCCTCGAACACCGGGGAGCTGTTTTTT.

This chain joins TRBV5-5 and TRBJ2-1, with 8 nucleotides matching TRBD2. The germline V gene has CDR1 SGHKS and CDR2 YYEKEE (reference sequence). V dropped 0 bases and J dropped 4; count of bases not matched to a gene: 9. There are 17 residues in the CDR3. This CDR3 is CASSLAGAGVAYNEQFF. The CDR3, as DNA: TGTGCCAGCAGCTTGGCAGGAGCGGGAGTAGCTTACAATGAGCAGTTCTTC. Using reference TRBV5-5 and TRBJ2-1 for the parts outside the CDR3, the full variable domain is DAGVTQSPTHLIKTRGQQVTLRCSPISGHKSVSWYQQVLGQGPQFIFQYYEKEERGRGNFPDRFSARQFPNYSSELNVNALLLGDSALYLCASSLAGAGVAYNEQFFGPGTRLTVL.

This clonotype has just a few counts. The rearrangement uses TRBV24-1 and TRBJ2-4; 9 bases fit TRBD1. The CDR3 totals 17 residues. The V and J ends lost 3 bases and 2 bases, in that order; junction bases with no gene match: 7. Germline V CDR1 and CDR2: KGHDR, SFDVKD. The CDR3 DNA reads as TGTGCCACCAGTGATCGTCCCGGGACAGGGACCAAAAACATTCAGTACTTC. Amino acid sequence: CATSDRPGTGTKNIQYF.